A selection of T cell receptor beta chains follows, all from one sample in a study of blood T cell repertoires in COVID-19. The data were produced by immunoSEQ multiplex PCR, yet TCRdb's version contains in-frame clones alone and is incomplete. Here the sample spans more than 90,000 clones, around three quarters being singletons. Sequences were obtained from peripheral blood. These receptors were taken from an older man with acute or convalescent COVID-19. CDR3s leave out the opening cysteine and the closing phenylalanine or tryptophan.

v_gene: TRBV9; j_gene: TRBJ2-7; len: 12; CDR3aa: ASSPSSAVYEQY
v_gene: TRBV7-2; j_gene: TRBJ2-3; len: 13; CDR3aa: ASSSLVYPTDTQY
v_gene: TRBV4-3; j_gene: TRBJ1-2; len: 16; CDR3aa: ASSQVSAGQRSFYGYT
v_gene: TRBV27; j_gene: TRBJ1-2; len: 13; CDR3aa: ASSLSAADNYGYT
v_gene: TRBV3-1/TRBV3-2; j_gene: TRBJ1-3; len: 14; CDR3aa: ASSQGQGSDGNTIY
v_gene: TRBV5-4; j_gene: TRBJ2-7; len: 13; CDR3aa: ASSWPGERGYEQY
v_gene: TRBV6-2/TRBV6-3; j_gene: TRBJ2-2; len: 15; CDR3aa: ASSGLPGQGGTGELF
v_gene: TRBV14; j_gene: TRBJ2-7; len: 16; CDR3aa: ASSQGYSGGTTSYEQY
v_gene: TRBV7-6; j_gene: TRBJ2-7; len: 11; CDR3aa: ASSLGTGYEQY
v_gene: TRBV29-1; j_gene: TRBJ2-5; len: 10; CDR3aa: SASGTQETQY
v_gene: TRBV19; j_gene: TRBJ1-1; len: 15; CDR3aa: ASSSSAAYGALGHAF
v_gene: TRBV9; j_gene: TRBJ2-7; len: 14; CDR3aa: ASSVTGGLAAYEQY
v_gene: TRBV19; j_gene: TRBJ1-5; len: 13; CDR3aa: ASSIGTGHSQPQH